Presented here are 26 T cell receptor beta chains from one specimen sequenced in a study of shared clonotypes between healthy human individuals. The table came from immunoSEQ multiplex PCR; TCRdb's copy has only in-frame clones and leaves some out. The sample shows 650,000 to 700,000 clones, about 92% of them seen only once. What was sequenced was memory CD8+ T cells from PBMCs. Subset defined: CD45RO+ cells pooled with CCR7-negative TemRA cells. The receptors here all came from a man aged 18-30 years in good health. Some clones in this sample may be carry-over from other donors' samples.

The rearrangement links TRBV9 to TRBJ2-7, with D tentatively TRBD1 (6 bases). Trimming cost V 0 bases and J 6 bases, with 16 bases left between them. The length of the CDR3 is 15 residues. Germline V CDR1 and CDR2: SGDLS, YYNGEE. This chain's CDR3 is CASSVARDNLLEQYF. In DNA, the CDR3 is TGTGCCAGCAGCGTAGCTCGGGACAACCTCCTCGAGCAGTACTTC.

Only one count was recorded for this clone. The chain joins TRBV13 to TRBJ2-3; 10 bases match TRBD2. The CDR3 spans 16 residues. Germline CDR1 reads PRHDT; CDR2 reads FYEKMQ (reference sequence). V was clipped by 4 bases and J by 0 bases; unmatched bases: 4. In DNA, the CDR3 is TGTGCCAGCAGCTGGGGACTAGCGCTGAGCACAGATACGCAGTATTTT. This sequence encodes CASSWGLALSTDTQYF. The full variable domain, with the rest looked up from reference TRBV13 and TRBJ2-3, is AAGVIQSPRHLIKEKRETATLKCYPIPRHDTVYWYQQGPGQDPQFLISFYEKMQSDKGSIPDRFSAQQFSDYHSELNMSSLELGDSALYFCASSWGLALSTDTQYFGPGTRLTVL.

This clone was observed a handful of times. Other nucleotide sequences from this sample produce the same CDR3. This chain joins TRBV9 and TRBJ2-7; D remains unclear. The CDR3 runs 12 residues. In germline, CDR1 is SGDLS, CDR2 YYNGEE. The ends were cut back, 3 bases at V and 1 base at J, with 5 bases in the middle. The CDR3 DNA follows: TGTGCCAGCAGCGCTCCATCCTACGAGCAGTACTTC. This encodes CASSAPSYEQYF. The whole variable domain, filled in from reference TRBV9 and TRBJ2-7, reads DSGVTQTPKHLITATGQRVTLRCSPRSGDLSVYWYQQSLDQGLQFLIQYYNGEERAKGNILERFSAQQFPDLHSELNLSSLELGDSALYFCASSAPSYEQYFGPGTRLTVT.

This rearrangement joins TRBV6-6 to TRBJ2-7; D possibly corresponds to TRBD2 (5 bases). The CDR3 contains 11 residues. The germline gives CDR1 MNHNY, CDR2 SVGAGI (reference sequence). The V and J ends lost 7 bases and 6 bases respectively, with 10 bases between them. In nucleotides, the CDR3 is TGTGCCAGCAACGGCGGGCCCGAGCAGTACTTC. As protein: CASNGGPEQYF.

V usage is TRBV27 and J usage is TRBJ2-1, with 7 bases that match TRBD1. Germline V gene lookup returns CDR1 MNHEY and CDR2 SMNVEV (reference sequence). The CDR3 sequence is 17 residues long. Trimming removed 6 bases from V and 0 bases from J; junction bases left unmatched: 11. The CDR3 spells CASRGTRTGDSYNEQFF. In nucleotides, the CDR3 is TGTGCCAGCAGGGGTACGCGGACAGGCGACTCCTACAATGAGCAGTTCTTC.

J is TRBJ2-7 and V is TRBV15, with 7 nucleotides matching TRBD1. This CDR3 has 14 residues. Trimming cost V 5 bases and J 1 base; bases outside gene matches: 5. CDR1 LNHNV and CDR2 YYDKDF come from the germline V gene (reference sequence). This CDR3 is CATSLGQPSYEQYF. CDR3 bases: TGTGCCACCAGCTTGGGACAGCCATCCTACGAGCAGTACTTC.

In DNA form, the CDR3 reads TGTGCCAGCAGTTTCGGACAGGGGAGTTTCCTGGCCGGGGAGCTGTTTTTT. Translated: CASSFGQGSFLAGELFF. This chain connects TRBV27 to TRBJ2-2, with 9 bases matching TRBD1. The CDR3 runs to 17 residues. V shed 3 bases, J shed 6 bases, and the junction held 11 bases outside the gene matches. Germline-derived CDR1 and CDR2 are MNHEY and SMNVEV (reference sequence).

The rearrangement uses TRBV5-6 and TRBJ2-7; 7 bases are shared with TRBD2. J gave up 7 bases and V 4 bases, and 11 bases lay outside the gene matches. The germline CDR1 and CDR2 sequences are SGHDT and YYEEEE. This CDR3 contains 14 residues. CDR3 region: CASSEVGSGREQYF. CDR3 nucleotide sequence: TGTGCCAGCAGCGAGGTAGGCTCCGGGAGGGAGCAGTACTTC.

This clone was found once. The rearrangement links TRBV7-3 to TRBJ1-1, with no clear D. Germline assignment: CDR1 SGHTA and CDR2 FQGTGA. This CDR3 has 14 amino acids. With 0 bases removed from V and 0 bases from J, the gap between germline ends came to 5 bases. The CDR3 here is CASSLTDVNTEAFF. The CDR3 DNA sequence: TGTGCCAGCAGCTTAACGGACGTGAACACTGAAGCTTTCTTT.

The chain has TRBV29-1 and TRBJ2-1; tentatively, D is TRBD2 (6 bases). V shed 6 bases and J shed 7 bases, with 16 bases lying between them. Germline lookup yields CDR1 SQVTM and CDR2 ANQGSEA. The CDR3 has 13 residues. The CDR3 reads CSVLPLGGNEQFF. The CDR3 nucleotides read TGCAGCGTCCTACCCCTCGGGGGAAATGAGCAGTTCTTC.

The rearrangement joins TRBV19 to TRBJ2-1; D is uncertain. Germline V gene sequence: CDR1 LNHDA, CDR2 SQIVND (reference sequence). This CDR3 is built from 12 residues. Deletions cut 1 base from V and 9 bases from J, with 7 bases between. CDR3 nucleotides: TGTGCCAGTAGTATAGGAACGGTTGAGCAGTTCTTC. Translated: CASSIGTVEQFF.

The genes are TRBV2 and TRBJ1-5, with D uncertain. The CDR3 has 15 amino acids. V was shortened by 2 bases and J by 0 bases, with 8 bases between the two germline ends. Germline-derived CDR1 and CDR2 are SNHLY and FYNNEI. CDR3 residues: CASSEIAYSNQPQHF. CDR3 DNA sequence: TGTGCCAGCAGTGAAATCGCCTATAGCAATCAGCCCCAGCATTTT.

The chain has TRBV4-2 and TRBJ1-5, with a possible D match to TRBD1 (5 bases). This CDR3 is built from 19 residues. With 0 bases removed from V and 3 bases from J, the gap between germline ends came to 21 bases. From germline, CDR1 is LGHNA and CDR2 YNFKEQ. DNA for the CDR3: TGTGCCAGCAGCCAAGACTGGGGGGTTCTGACAGCGCACAATCAGCCCCAGCATTTT. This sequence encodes CASSQDWGVLTAHNQPQHF.

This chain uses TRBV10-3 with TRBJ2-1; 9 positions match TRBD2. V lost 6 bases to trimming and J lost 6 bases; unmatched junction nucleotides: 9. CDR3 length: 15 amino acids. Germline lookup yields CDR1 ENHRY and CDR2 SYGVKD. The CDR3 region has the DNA TGTGCCATCAGCGGGCGGGAGGGCTCCCCCAATGAGCAGTTCTTC. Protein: CAISGREGSPNEQFF.

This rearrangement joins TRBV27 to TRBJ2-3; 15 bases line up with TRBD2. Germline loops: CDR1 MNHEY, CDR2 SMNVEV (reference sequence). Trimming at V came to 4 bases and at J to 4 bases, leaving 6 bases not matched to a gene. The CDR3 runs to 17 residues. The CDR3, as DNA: TGTGCCAGCAGTTCTCGGACTAGCGGGAGGGTTGCAGATACGCAGTATTTT. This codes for CASSSRTSGRVADTQYF.

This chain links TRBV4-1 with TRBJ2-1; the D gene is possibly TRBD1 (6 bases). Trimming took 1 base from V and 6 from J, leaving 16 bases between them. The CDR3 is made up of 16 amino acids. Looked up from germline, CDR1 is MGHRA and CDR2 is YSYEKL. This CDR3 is CASSQVGTGRSNEQFF. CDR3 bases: TGCGCCAGCAGCCAAGTAGGCACAGGGCGGAGCAATGAGCAGTTCTTC.

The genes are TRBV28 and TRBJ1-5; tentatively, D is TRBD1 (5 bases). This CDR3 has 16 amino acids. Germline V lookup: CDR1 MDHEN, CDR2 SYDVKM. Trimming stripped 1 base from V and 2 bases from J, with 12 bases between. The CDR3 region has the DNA TGTGCCAGCAGTTTATTTCGGGGGTACGGCAATCAGCCCCAGCATTTT. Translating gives CASSLFRGYGNQPQHF.

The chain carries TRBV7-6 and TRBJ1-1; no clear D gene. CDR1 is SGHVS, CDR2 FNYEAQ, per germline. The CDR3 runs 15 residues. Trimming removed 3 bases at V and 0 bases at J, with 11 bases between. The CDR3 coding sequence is TGTGCCAGCAGCTTGTACGGGGTCCTGAACACTGAAGCTTTCTTT. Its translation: CASSLYGVLNTEAFF.

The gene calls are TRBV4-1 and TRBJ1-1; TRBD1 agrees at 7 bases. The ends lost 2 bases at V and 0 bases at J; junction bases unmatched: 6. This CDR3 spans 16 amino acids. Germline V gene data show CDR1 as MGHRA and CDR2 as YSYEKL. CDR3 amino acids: CASSQPGTVLNTEAFF. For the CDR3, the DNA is TGCGCCAGCAGCCAACCCGGGACAGTATTGAACACTGAAGCTTTCTTT.

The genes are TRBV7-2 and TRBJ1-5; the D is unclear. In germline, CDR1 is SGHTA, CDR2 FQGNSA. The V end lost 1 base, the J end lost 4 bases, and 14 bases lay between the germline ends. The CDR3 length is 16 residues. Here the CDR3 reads CASSLDVGLANQPQHF. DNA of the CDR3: TGTGCCAGCAGCTTAGACGTGGGTTTGGCAAATCAGCCCCAGCATTTT.

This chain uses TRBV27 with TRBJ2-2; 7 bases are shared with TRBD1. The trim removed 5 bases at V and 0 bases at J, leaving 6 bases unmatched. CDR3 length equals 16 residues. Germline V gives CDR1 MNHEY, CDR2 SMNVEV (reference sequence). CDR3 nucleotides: TGTGCCAGCAGTCCAAACAGGGGTCCGAACACCGGGGAGCTGTTTTTT. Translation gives CASSPNRGPNTGELFF.

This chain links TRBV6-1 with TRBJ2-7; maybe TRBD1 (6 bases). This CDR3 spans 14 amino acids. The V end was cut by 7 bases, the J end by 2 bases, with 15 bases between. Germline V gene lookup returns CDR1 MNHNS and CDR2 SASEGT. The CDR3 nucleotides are TGTGCCAGCACCATCGGGACACATGCCTACGAGCAGTACTTC. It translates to CASTIGTHAYEQYF.

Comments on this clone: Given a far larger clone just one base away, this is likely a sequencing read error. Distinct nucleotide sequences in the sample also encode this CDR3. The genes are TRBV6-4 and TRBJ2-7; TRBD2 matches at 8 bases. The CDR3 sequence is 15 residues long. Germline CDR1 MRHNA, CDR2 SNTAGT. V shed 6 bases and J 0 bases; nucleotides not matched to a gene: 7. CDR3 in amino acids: CASSELAGSSYEQYF. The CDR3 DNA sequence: TGTGCCAGCAGCGAGCTAGCGGGTTCCTCCTACGAGCAGTACTTC.

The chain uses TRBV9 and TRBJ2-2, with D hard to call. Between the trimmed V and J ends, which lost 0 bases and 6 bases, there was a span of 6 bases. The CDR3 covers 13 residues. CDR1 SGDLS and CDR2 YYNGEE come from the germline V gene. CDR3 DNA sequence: TGTGCCAGCAGCGTAGACCCATCCGGGGAGCTGTTTTTT. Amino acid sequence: CASSVDPSGELFF.

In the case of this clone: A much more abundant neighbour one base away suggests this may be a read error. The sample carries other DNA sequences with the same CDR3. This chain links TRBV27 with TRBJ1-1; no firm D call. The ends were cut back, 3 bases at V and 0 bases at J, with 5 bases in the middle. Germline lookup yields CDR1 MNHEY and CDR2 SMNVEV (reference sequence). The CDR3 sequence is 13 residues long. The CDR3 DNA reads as TGTGCCAGCAGTTTGATACTGAACACTGAAGCTTTCTTT. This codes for CASSLILNTEAFF.

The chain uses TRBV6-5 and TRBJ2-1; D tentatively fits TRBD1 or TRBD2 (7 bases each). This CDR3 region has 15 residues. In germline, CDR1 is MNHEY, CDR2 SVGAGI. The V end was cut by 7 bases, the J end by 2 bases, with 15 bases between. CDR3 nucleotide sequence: TGTGCCAGCATCCCCAGGGGGGGAGCCTACAATGAGCAGTTCTTC. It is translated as CASIPRGGAYNEQFF.